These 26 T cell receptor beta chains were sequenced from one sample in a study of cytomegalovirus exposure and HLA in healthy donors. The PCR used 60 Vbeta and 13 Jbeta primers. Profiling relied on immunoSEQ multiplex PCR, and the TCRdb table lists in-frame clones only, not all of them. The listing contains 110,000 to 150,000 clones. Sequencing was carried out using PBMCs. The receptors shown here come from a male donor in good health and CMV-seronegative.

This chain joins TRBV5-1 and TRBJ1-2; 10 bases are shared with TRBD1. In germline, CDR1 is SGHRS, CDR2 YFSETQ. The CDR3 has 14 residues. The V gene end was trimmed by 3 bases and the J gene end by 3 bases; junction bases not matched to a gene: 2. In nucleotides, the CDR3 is TGCGCCAGCAGCTGGACAGGGGGAGACTATGGCTACACCTTC. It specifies CASSWTGGDYGYTF.

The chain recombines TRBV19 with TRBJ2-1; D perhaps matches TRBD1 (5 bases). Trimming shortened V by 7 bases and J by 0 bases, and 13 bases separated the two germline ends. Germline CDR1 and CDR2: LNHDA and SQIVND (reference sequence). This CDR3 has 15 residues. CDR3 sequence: CASTLGQNSYNEQFF. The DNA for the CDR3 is TGTGCCAGTACCCTGGGGCAGAACTCCTACAATGAGCAGTTCTTC.

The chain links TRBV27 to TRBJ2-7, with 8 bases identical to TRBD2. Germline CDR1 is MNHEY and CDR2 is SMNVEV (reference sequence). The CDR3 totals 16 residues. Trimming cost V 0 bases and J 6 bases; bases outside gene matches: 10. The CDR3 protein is CASSLSGLAVRGEQYF. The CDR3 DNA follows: TGTGCCAGCAGTTTATCTGGACTAGCAGTGAGGGGCGAGCAGTACTTC.

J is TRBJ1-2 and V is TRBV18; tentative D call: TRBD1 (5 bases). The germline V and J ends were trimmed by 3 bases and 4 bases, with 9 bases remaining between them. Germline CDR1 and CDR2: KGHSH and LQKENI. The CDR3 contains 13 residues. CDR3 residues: CASSPNRSYGYTF. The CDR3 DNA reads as TGTGCCAGCTCACCGAACAGGAGCTATGGCTACACCTTC.

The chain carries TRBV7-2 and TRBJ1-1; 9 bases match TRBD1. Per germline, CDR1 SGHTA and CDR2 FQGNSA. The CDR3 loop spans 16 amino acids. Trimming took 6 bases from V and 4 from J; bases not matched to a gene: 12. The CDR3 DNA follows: TGTGCCAGCAGTATCAGAGGGATGGACAGGGGCACTGAAGCTTTCTTT. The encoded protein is CASSIRGMDRGTEAFF.

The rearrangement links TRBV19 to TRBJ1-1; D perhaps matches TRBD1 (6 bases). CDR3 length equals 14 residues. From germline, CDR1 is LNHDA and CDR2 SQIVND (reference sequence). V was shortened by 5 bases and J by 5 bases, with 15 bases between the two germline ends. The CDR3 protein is CASSRPGHVTEAFF. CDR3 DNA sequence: TGTGCCAGTAGTCGACCGGGACATGTAACTGAAGCTTTCTTT.

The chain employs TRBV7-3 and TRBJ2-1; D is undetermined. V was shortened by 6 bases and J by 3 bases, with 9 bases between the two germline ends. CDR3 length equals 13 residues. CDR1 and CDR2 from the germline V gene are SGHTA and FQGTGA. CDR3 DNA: TGTGCCAGCAGTCGATCTAGCTACAATGAGCAGTTCTTC. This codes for CASSRSSYNEQFF.

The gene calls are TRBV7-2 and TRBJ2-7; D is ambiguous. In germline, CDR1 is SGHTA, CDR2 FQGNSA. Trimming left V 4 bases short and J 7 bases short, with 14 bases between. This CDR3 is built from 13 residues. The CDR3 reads CASSSQYYSEQYF. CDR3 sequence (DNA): TGTGCCAGCAGCTCTCAATACTACTCTGAGCAGTACTTC.

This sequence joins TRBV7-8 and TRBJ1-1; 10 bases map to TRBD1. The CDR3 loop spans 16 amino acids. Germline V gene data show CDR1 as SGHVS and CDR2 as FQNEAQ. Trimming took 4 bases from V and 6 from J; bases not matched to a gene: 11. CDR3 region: CASSSRQGAGKAEAFF. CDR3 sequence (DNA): TGTGCCAGCAGCTCCCGACAGGGGGCGGGTAAGGCTGAAGCTTTCTTT.

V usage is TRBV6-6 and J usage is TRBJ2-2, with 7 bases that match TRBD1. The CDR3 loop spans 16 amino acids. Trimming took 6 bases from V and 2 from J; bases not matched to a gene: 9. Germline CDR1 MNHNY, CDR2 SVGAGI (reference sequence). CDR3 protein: CASRPRDSLNTGELFF. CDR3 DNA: TGTGCCAGCAGGCCGAGGGACAGCCTAAACACCGGGGAGCTGTTTTTT.

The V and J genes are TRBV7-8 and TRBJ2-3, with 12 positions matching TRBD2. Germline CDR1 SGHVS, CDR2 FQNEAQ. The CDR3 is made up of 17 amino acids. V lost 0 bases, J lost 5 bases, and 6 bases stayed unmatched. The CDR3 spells CASSLALAGGGEDTQYF. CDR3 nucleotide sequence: TGTGCCAGCAGCTTAGCGCTAGCGGGAGGGGGGGAAGATACGCAGTATTTT.

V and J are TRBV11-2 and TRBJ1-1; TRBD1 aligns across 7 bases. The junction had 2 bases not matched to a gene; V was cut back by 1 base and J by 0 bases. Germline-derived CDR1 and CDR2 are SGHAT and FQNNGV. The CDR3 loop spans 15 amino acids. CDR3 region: CASSLATGVNTEAFF. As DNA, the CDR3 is TGTGCCAGCAGCTTAGCTACAGGGGTGAACACTGAAGCTTTCTTT. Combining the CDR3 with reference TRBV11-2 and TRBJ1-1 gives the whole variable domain EAGVAQSPRYKIIEKRQSVAFWCNPISGHATLYWYQQILGQGPKLLIQFQNNGVVDDSQLPKDRFSAERLKGVDSTLKIQPAKLEDSAVYLCASSLATGVNTEAFFGQGTRLTVV.

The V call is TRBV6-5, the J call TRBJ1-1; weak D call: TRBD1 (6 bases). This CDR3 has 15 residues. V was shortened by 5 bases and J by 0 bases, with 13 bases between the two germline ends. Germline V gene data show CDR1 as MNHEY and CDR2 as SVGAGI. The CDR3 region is CASSLGGFMNTEAFF. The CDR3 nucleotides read TGTGCCAGCAGTCTAGGGGGTTTCATGAACACTGAAGCTTTCTTT.

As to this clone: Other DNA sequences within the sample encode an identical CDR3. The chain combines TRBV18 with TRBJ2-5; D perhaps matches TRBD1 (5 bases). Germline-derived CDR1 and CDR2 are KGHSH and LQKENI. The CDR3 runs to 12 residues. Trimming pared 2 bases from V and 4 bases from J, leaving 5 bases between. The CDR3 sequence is CASSPRGETQYF. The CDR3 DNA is TGTGCCAGCTCACCAAGGGGAGAGACCCAGTACTTC.

CDR3 amino acids: CASSESSGGANEQFF. CDR3 DNA sequence: TGTGCCAGCAGTGAGTCTAGCGGGGGGGCGAATGAGCAGTTCTTC. The chain uses TRBV6-1 and TRBJ2-1; the match to TRBD2 covers 12 bases. The CDR3 runs 15 residues. Germline trimming cut 3 bases from V and 7 bases from J; bases unmatched to any gene: 4. Germline CDR1 and CDR2: MNHNS and SASEGT.

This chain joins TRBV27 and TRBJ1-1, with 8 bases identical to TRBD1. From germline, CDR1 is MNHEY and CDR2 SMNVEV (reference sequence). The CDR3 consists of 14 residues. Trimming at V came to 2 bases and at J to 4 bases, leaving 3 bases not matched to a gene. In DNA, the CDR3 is TGTGCCAGCAGTTTAGGCAGGGGGCCCACTGAAGCTTTCTTT. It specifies CASSLGRGPTEAFF.

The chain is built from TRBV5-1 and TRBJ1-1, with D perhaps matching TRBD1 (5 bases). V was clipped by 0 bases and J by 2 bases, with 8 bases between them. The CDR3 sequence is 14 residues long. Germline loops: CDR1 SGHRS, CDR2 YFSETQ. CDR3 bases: TGCGCCAGCAGCTTGGCCGGGGGTAACACTGAAGCTTTCTTT. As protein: CASSLAGGNTEAFF.

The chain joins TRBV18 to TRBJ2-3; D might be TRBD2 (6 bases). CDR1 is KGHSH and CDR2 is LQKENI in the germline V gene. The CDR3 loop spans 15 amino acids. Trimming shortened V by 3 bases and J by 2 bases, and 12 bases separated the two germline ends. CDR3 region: CASSPTGTLTDTQYF. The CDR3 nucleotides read TGTGCCAGCTCACCTACCGGGACTCTCACAGATACGCAGTATTTT.

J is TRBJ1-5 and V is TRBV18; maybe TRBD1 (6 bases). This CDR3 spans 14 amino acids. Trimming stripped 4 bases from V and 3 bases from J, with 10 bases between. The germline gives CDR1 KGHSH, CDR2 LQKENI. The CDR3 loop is CASSLNRANQPQHF. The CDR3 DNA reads TGTGCCAGCTCACTTAACAGGGCCAATCAGCCCCAGCATTTT.

This CDR3 is CASSQQYNEQFF. CDR3 DNA: TGTGCCAGCAGCCAACAATACAATGAGCAGTTCTTC. The chain carries TRBV14 and TRBJ2-1; the D is unclear. The CDR3 loop spans 12 amino acids. Germline loops: CDR1 SGHDN, CDR2 FVKESK. Deletions cut 2 bases from V and 4 bases from J, with 3 bases between. Full variable domain (rest looked up from reference TRBV14 and TRBJ2-1): EAGVTQFPSHSVIEKGQTVTLRCDPISGHDNLYWYRRVMGKEIKFLLHFVKESKQDESGMPNNRFLAERTGGTYSTLKVQPAELEDSGVYFCASSQQYNEQFFGPGTRLTVL.

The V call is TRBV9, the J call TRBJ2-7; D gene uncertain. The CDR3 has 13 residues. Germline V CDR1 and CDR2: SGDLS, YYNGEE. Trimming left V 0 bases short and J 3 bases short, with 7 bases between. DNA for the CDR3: TGTGCCAGCAGCGTAGGACAAAGCTACGAGCAGTACTTC. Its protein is CASSVGQSYEQYF.

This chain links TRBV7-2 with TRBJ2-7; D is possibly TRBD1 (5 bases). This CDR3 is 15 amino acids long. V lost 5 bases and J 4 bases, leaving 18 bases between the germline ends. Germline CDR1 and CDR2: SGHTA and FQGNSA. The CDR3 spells CASSASPTEAYEQYF. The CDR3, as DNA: TGTGCCAGCAGCGCGTCCCCGACAGAAGCGTACGAGCAGTACTTC.

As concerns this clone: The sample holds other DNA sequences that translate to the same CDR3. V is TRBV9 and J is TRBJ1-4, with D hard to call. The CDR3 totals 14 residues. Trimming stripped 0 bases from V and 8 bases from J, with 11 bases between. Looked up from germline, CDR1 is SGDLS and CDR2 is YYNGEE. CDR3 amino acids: CASSVGGVREKLFF. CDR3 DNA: TGTGCCAGCAGCGTAGGCGGGGTTAGGGAAAAACTGTTTTTT.

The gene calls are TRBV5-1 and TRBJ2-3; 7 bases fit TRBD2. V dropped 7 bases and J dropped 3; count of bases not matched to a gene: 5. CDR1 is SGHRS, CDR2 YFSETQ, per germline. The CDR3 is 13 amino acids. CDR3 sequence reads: CASQVGGTDTQYF. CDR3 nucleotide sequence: TGCGCCAGCCAAGTGGGGGGGACAGATACGCAGTATTTT. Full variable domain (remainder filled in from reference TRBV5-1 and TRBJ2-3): KAGVTQTPRYLIKTRGQQVTLSCSPISGHRSVSWYQQTPGQGLQFLFEYFSETQRNKGNFPGRFSGRQFSNSRSEMNVSTLELGDSALYLCASQVGGTDTQYFGPGTRLTVL.

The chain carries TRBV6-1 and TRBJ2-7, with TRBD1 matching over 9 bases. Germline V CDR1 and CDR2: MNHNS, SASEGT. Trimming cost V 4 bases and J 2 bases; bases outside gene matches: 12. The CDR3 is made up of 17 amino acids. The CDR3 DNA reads TGTGCCAGCAGTGCCCTAACAGGGGGCCGGGTTACCTACGAGCAGTACTTC. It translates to CASSALTGGRVTYEQYF.

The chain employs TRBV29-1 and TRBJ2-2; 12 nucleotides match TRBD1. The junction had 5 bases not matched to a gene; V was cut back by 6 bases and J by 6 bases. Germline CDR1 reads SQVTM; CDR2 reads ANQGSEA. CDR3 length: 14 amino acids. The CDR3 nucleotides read TGCAGCGTGAAGGGACAGGGGGCCGCCGGGGAGCTGTTTTTT. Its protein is CSVKGQGAAGELFF.